A selection of T cell receptor beta chains follows, all from one sample in a study of blood T cell repertoires in COVID-19. Assay used: immunoSEQ multiplex PCR; TCRdb lists only in-frame clones, some missing. The sample carries 140,000 to 150,000 clones, around 76% recorded once. The sample taken for sequencing was peripheral blood. The receptors shown here come from a man aged 55 to 70 with acute or convalescent COVID-19. CDR3s include the opening cysteine and the closing phenylalanine or tryptophan. A D gene is named only where the DNA matches it firmly. Some rows mark clone size as missing; the rest say once, few, many or name a class of expanded clone.

J gene: TRBJ1-1
V gene: TRBV10-3
D gene: -
clone size: -
CDR3 protein: CAISESPPQGWDYTEAFF
CDR3 DNA: TGTGCCATCAGTGAGTCGCCCCCGCAGGGTTGGGATTACACTGAAGCTTTCTTT

J gene: TRBJ1-1
V gene: TRBV6-1
D gene: TRBD1
clone size: -
CDR3 protein: CASSEAGGASGAFF
CDR3 DNA: TGTGCCAGCAGTGAGGCAGGGGGCGCGAGTGGAGCTTTCTTT

J gene: TRBJ2-7
V gene: TRBV10-3
D gene: -
clone size: -
CDR3 protein: CAISESQEGAYEQYF
CDR3 DNA: TGTGCCATCAGTGAGTCGCAGGAAGGGGCTTACGAGCAGTACTTC

J gene: TRBJ2-5
V gene: TRBV18
D gene: TRBD2
clone size: -
CDR3 protein: CASSPPDAGGQETQYF
CDR3 DNA: TGTGCCAGCTCACCACCTGACGCGGGGGGCCAAGAGACCCAGTACTTC

J gene: TRBJ2-7
V gene: TRBV29-1
D gene: TRBD1
clone size: -
CDR3 protein: CSVQWTGSYYEQYF
CDR3 DNA: TGCAGCGTTCAATGGACAGGGAGCTACTACGAGCAGTACTTC

J gene: TRBJ1-3
V gene: TRBV7-8
D gene: -
clone size: -
CDR3 protein: CASSLSRSGNTIYF
CDR3 DNA: TGTGCCAGCAGCTTATCGCGGTCTGGAAACACCATATATTTT

J gene: TRBJ2-1
V gene: TRBV10-3
D gene: -
clone size: -
CDR3 protein: CAISGQPIRSGHYNEQFF
CDR3 DNA: TGTGCCATCAGTGGTCAACCGATCAGAAGCGGGCACTACAATGAGCAGTTCTTC

J gene: TRBJ2-7
V gene: TRBV5-1
D gene: TRBD1
clone size: few
CDR3 protein: CASSSGTGDSNEQYF
CDR3 DNA: TGCGCCAGCAGCTCCGGGACAGGGGATTCAAACGAGCAGTACTTC

J gene: TRBJ2-7
V gene: TRBV5-6
D gene: -
clone size: -
CDR3 protein: CASSSLGSLYEQYF
CDR3 DNA: TGTGCCAGCAGCAGCCTAGGGAGCCTCTACGAGCAGTACTTC

J gene: TRBJ2-5
V gene: TRBV29-1
D gene: TRBD2
clone size: -
CDR3 protein: CSGVTSGRAEKTQYF
CDR3 DNA: TGCAGCGGAGTTACCAGCGGGAGGGCCGAAAAGACCCAGTACTTC

J gene: TRBJ2-7
V gene: TRBV7-6
D gene: -
clone size: -
CDR3 protein: CASSLLGGPQYEQYF
CDR3 DNA: TGTGCCAGCAGCTTATTGGGCGGGCCCCAGTACGAGCAGTACTTC

J gene: TRBJ1-4
V gene: TRBV6-5
D gene: TRBD1
clone size: -
CDR3 protein: CASSSRDRNEKLFF
CDR3 DNA: TGTGCCAGCAGTTCCCGGGACAGAAATGAAAAACTGTTTTTT

J gene: TRBJ2-3
V gene: TRBV4-1
D gene: TRBD2
clone size: -
CDR3 protein: CASSTGLAVPRGTDTQYF
CDR3 DNA: TGCGCCAGCAGTACGGGACTAGCGGTCCCGAGGGGCACAGATACGCAGTATTTT

J gene: TRBJ2-5
V gene: TRBV21-1
D gene: -
clone size: once
CDR3 protein: CASSPRGVAAQYF
CDR3 DNA: TGTGCCAGCAGCCCCCGCGGGGTCGCGGCCCAGTACTTC

J gene: TRBJ2-1
V gene: TRBV2
D gene: TRBD2
clone size: -
CDR3 protein: CASSRTSRDGDEQFF
CDR3 DNA: TGTGCCAGCAGTCGGACTAGCAGGGACGGAGATGAGCAGTTCTTC

J gene: TRBJ1-3
V gene: TRBV5-3
D gene: -
clone size: -
CDR3 protein: CARSFIGARAVYF
CDR3 DNA: TGTGCCAGAAGCTTCATTGGGGCCCGGGCTGTATATTTT

J gene: TRBJ2-1
V gene: TRBV2
D gene: TRBD2
clone size: once
CDR3 protein: CASSEAAGGHNEQFF
CDR3 DNA: TGTGCCAGCAGTGAAGCAGCGGGAGGGCACAATGAGCAGTTCTTC

J gene: TRBJ1-2
V gene: TRBV5-4
D gene: -
clone size: -
CDR3 protein: CASSLGAVGYGYTF
CDR3 DNA: TGTGCCAGCAGCCTGGGGGCAGTCGGCTATGGCTACACCTTC

J gene: TRBJ2-2
V gene: TRBV27
D gene: -
clone size: -
CDR3 protein: CASSPGGGGGTGELFF
CDR3 DNA: TGTGCCAGCAGTCCAGGAGGGGGCGGGGGGACCGGGGAGCTGTTTTTT

J gene: TRBJ2-7
V gene: TRBV7-6
D gene: TRBD2
clone size: -
CDR3 protein: CASSDTRLAGAREQYF
CDR3 DNA: TGTGCCAGCAGCGATACCCGACTAGCGGGAGCTCGAGAGCAGTACTTC

J gene: TRBJ1-5
V gene: TRBV25-1
D gene: -
clone size: -
CDR3 protein: CASSLTGSNQPQHF
CDR3 DNA: TGTGCCAGCAGTCTCACAGGGAGTAATCAGCCCCAGCATTTT

J gene: TRBJ2-2
V gene: TRBV28
D gene: TRBD2
clone size: -
CDR3 protein: CASSPTSGVGELFF
CDR3 DNA: TGTGCCAGCAGTCCCACTAGCGGGGTGGGGGAGCTGTTTTTT

J gene: TRBJ2-7
V gene: TRBV9
D gene: -
clone size: -
CDR3 protein: CASSPTGSSYEQYF
CDR3 DNA: TGTGCCAGCAGTCCTACAGGGAGCTCCTACGAGCAGTACTTC

J gene: TRBJ2-6
V gene: TRBV19
D gene: -
clone size: -
CDR3 protein: CASSGIDSSGANVLTF
CDR3 DNA: TGTGCCAGTAGTGGGATAGACAGCTCTGGGGCCAACGTCCTGACTTTC

J gene: TRBJ2-7
V gene: TRBV7-9
D gene: -
clone size: -
CDR3 protein: CASSDGVGLEQYF
CDR3 DNA: TGTGCCAGCAGCGACGGGGTGGGTCTCGAGCAGTACTTC

J gene: TRBJ2-2
V gene: TRBV19
D gene: -
clone size: -
CDR3 protein: CASSSSVNTGELFF
CDR3 DNA: TGTGCCAGTAGTTCCAGCGTGAACACCGGGGAGCTGTTTTTT

J gene: TRBJ2-3
V gene: TRBV7-2
D gene: -
clone size: -
CDR3 protein: CASSADIGTDTQYF
CDR3 DNA: TGTGCCAGCAGCGCCGACATAGGCACAGATACGCAGTATTTT

J gene: TRBJ2-7
V gene: TRBV7-9
D gene: -
clone size: -
CDR3 protein: CASSIASFDEQYF
CDR3 DNA: TGTGCCAGCAGCATAGCGTCCTTTGACGAGCAGTACTTC

J gene: TRBJ2-1
V gene: TRBV3-1/TRBV3-2
D gene: TRBD1
clone size: -
CDR3 protein: CASSPGQEYYNEQFF
CDR3 DNA: TGTGCCAGCAGCCCGGGACAGGAGTACTACAATGAGCAGTTCTTC

J gene: TRBJ2-2
V gene: TRBV7-3
D gene: TRBD2
clone size: -
CDR3 protein: CASSAFGTSGTDTGELFF
CDR3 DNA: TGTGCCAGCAGCGCATTCGGGACTAGCGGGACCGACACCGGGGAGCTGTTTTTT

J gene: TRBJ2-3
V gene: TRBV5-4
D gene: TRBD2
clone size: -
CDR3 protein: CASGILAGGRTDTQYF
CDR3 DNA: TGTGCCAGCGGGATACTAGCGGGAGGGAGAACAGATACGCAGTATTTT

J gene: TRBJ2-3
V gene: TRBV10-1
D gene: TRBD1
clone size: -
CDR3 protein: CASSELRTGIGGTDTQYF
CDR3 DNA: TGCGCCAGCAGTGAGCTCAGGACAGGGATCGGTGGCACAGATACGCAGTATTTT

J gene: TRBJ2-2
V gene: TRBV30
D gene: TRBD2
clone size: -
CDR3 protein: CAWNGLGVSGELFF
CDR3 DNA: TGTGCCTGGAATGGACTAGGGGTTTCCGGGGAGCTGTTTTTT

J gene: TRBJ2-3
V gene: TRBV5-1
D gene: -
clone size: -
CDR3 protein: CASSLAVNPSTDTQYF
CDR3 DNA: TGCGCCAGCAGCTTGGCAGTAAACCCTTCCACAGATACGCAGTATTTT

J gene: TRBJ2-1
V gene: TRBV27
D gene: TRBD2
clone size: -
CDR3 protein: CASSLNPSGLPWFF
CDR3 DNA: TGTGCCAGCAGTTTAAACCCTAGCGGCCTGCCTTGGTTCTTC

J gene: TRBJ2-5
V gene: TRBV14
D gene: -
clone size: -
CDR3 protein: CASSQGVGETQYF
CDR3 DNA: TGTGCCAGCAGCCAAGGGGTCGGGGAGACCCAGTACTTC

J gene: TRBJ2-7
V gene: TRBV7-2
D gene: TRBD2
clone size: -
CDR3 protein: CASSSTSGINEQYF
CDR3 DNA: TGTGCCAGCAGCTCGACTAGCGGGATCAACGAGCAGTACTTC

J gene: TRBJ2-3
V gene: TRBV18
D gene: -
clone size: few
CDR3 protein: CASSPFSGSTDTQYF
CDR3 DNA: TGTGCCAGCTCACCTTTTAGCGGAAGCACAGATACGCAGTATTTT

J gene: TRBJ2-3
V gene: TRBV7-9
D gene: TRBD2
clone size: -
CDR3 protein: CASSILAGGTDTQYF
CDR3 DNA: TGTGCCAGCAGCATTCTAGCGGGGGGCACAGATACGCAGTATTTT

J gene: TRBJ2-7
V gene: TRBV29-1
D gene: TRBD1
clone size: -
CDR3 protein: CSVVGQSYEQYF
CDR3 DNA: TGCAGCGTGGTGGGACAGAGCTACGAGCAGTACTTC